This is a list of T cell receptor beta chains from one sample in a study of neurological immune-mediated disorders. TCRdb redid the calling of the 5' RACE reads with MiXCR, one entry per CDR3 protein. This sample has roughly 120,000 distinct CDR3 sequences; about 3.4% occur once, and the top ten carry 1% to 1.5%. The material sequenced was PBMCs. These receptors were obtained from a woman aged 30 to 39 with multiple sclerosis. Each CDR3 is given with its conserved first and last residue. D genes are given only for firm matches.

j_call,d_call,v_call,cdr3_aa
TRBJ2-1,TRBD1,TRBV18,CASSPSGTGYNEQFF
TRBJ1-1,-,TRBV29-1,CSAEREANTEAFF
TRBJ2-7,-,TRBV20-1,CSASPDYEQYF
TRBJ2-4,TRBD1,TRBV5-1,CASSLAGQGDFQYF
TRBJ2-7,-,TRBV7-2,CASSLEGPRTEQYF
TRBJ2-6,TRBD1,TRBV27,CASRADRVKTSGANVLTF
TRBJ1-1,-,TRBV15,CATNPTLGAHTEAFF
TRBJ2-2,-,TRBV24-1,CATKGGSETGELFF
TRBJ1-2,-,TRBV20-1,CSVAGGTGDGYTF
TRBJ2-7,-,TRBV5-1,CASSLGDNNYEQYF
TRBJ1-1,-,TRBV20-1,CSAVDSPDWVTFF
TRBJ2-2,-,TRBV5-6,CASSRQGPTGELFF
TRBJ1-5,-,TRBV20-1,CSARMGGNQPQHF
TRBJ2-3,TRBD2,TRBV5-1,CASSTSLAGGRADTQYF
TRBJ2-7,TRBD2,TRBV7-8,CASSLAASGRHYEQYF
TRBJ1-1,TRBD1,TRBV10-2,CASSDPGTVYTEAFF
TRBJ2-7,-,TRBV4-1,CASSQEDRPLSSYEQYF
TRBJ2-1,-,TRBV20-1,CSAREGRREQFF
TRBJ2-1,TRBD2,TRBV6-5,CASSNLGGGVDEQFF
TRBJ2-6,-,TRBV4-3,CASSQDHRDSGANVLTF
TRBJ2-7,-,TRBV7-9,CASSRSENYEQYF
TRBJ2-3,-,TRBV12-3/TRBV12-4,CASSPGYGDTQYF
TRBJ2-3,-,TRBV5-1,CASSLGGFPDTQYF
TRBJ2-7,-,TRBV20-1,CSARDQGRYYEQYF
TRBJ1-1,TRBD1,TRBV12-3/TRBV12-4,CASSPGTGAYTEAFF
TRBJ2-2,-,TRBV29-1,CSVGTGNTGELFF
TRBJ2-1,-,TRBV20-1,CSARVAETYNEQFF
TRBJ2-7,-,TRBV5-6,CASSSPDLSDEQYF
TRBJ2-1,-,TRBV5-1,CASSLGPGGGHNEQFF
TRBJ2-1,-,TRBV10-3,CAISGRDNKTMANEQFF
TRBJ1-6,-,TRBV7-6,CASSLGGANSPLHF
TRBJ2-5,-,TRBV12-3/TRBV12-4,CASTQGHNQETQYF
TRBJ2-7,-,TRBV5-1,CASSLGAAYEQYF
TRBJ2-3,-,TRBV20-1,CSAREQVTDTQYF
TRBJ1-5,TRBD1,TRBV20-1,CSAGGTGHQPQHF
TRBJ1-5,-,TRBV20-1,CSALQGTSNQPQHF
TRBJ2-2,-,TRBV7-6,CASSSVYGELFF
TRBJ2-1,-,TRBV6-5,CASSYLGAMNEQFF
TRBJ1-4,-,TRBV18,CASSLLQGAEKLFF
TRBJ2-3,-,TRBV6-5,CASSSPGADTQYF
TRBJ2-5,-,TRBV9,CASSAKTGFPETQYF
TRBJ2-2,-,TRBV7-2,CASSFERNTGELFF
TRBJ2-7,-,TRBV15,CATGGSNFEQYF
TRBJ2-7,TRBD2,TRBV7-2,CASSLESFPDTSGSAGEQYF
TRBJ1-6,-,TRBV18,CASSSQGSSPLNF
TRBJ2-7,TRBD1,TRBV5-5,CASSLVLQGNYEQYF
TRBJ1-2,-,TRBV5-1,CASSLGTGTNYGYTF
TRBJ1-4,-,TRBV20-1,CSARSLANEKLFF
TRBJ2-4,TRBD1,TRBV7-2,CASSFRGNIQYF
TRBJ2-3,-,TRBV10-3,CAISEEDTQYF
TRBJ2-1,TRBD2,TRBV3-1,CASSQDRRGVPPNEQFF
TRBJ2-7,TRBD2,TRBV14,CASSPWAGDEQYF
TRBJ1-4,-,TRBV20-1,CSAREGPQKLFF
TRBJ2-5,-,TRBV12-3/TRBV12-4,CASSLSGQETQYF
TRBJ1-2,-,TRBV6-4,CASGDGYGYTF
TRBJ2-1,-,TRBV20-1,CSASFGGRKGEQFF
TRBJ2-7,TRBD1,TRBV6-2/TRBV6-3,CASSLGTGSEQYF
TRBJ2-2,-,TRBV29-1,CSVPAMNTGELFF
TRBJ2-2,TRBD2,TRBV15,CATSRETSVITGELFF